What follows are 17 T cell receptor beta chains derived from one specimen sequenced in a study of tumor-infiltrating lymphocytes in oesophageal squamous cell carcinoma. TCRdb used MiXCR to reprocess the PCR reads, holding one entry per CDR3 protein. The sample consists of about 10,000 distinct CDR3 sequences, roughly 64% of them appearing once. The sample was esophageal tumor tissue. The receptors come from a female donor with esophageal squamous cell carcinoma.

The chain is built from TRBV7-3 and TRBJ2-3, with a tentative D call TRBD1 (6 bases). The CDR3 covers 14 residues. Trimming took 5 bases from V and 1 from J, leaving 10 bases between them. Per the germline V gene, CDR1 is SGHTA and CDR2 is FQGTGA. The CDR3 sequence: CASSLTGGTDTQYF. CDR3 nucleotides: TGTGCCAGCAGCCTGACAGGAGGCACAGATACGCAGTATTTT. Full variable domain (rest looked up from reference TRBV7-3 and TRBJ2-3): GAGVSQTPSNKVTEKGKYVELRCDPISGHTALYWYRQSLGQGPEFLIYFQGTGAADDSGLPNDRFFAVRPEGSVSTLKIQRTERGDSAVYLCASSLTGGTDTQYFGPGTRLTVL.

This clonotype has only a few counts. A junction end diverges from the germline sequence, so it may reflect a read error. The rearrangement uses TRBV10-3 and TRBJ2-4; a weak D match, TRBD2 (6 bases). CDR1 is ENHRY and CDR2 is SYGVKD in the germline V gene. CDR3 size: 8 residues. The CDR3 loop reads CAIRSGTF. CDR3 bases: TGTGCCATCAGATCCGGGACTTTC.

The rearrangement uses TRBV7-9 and TRBJ2-6, with D tentatively TRBD2 (7 bases). The CDR3 is made up of 17 amino acids. CDR1 and CDR2 from the germline V gene are SEHNR and FQNEAQ (reference sequence). V lost 1 base and J lost 4, with 14 bases in between. The CDR3: CASSLGLGGAGANVLTF. The CDR3 coding sequence is TGTGCCAGCAGCTTAGGTTTAGGGGGGGCCGGGGCCAACGTCCTGACTTTC.

This clonotype was detected only a few times. The V and J genes are TRBV7-3 and TRBJ2-5; TRBD2 matches 7 bases. The length of the CDR3 is 14 residues. V lost 2 bases to trimming and J lost 5 bases; unmatched junction nucleotides: 5. CDR1 is SGHTA and CDR2 is FQGTGA in the germline V gene. CDR3 sequence (DNA): TGTGCCAGCAGCTTACGGCGGGGGAGGGAGACCCAGTACTTC. Amino acid sequence: CASSLRRGRETQYF.

The chain combines TRBV7-3 with TRBJ2-2; D is perhaps TRBD1 or TRBD2 (5 bases each). The germline CDR1 and CDR2 sequences are SGHTA and FQGTGA. This CDR3 has 14 residues. Between the trimmed V and J ends, which lost 5 bases and 3 bases, there was a span of 10 bases. Here the CDR3 DNA reads TGTGCCAGCAGCGAGGGGTTCCACACCGGGGAGCTGTTTTTT. It yields the protein CASSEGFHTGELFF.

V is TRBV6-5 and J is TRBJ2-3; the match to TRBD1 covers 7 bases. The V and J ends lost 6 bases and 1 base, in that order; junction bases with no gene match: 4. This CDR3 contains 14 residues. Germline V CDR1 and CDR2: MNHEY, SVGAGI. The CDR3 is CASSHGTGTDTQYF. DNA for the CDR3: TGTGCCAGCAGCCACGGGACAGGCACAGATACGCAGTATTTT.

The gene calls are TRBV6-8 and TRBJ2-7, with D tentatively TRBD1 (6 bases). The J call may be in error: the DNA end matches TRBJ1-2 better. CDR1 is MNHGY and CDR2 is SAAAGT in the germline V gene. The CDR3 contains 15 residues. The CDR3 sequence: CASSFSRTANYGYTF. The CDR3 DNA reads TGTGCCAGCAGTTTCTCCCGGACAGCTAACTATGGCTACACCTTC.

In this sample, this clonotype turned up many times. The V gene is TRBV6-1, the J gene TRBJ2-3; the match to TRBD1 covers 8 bases. The CDR3 is 14 amino acids. With V trimmed by 5 bases and J by 0 bases, 1 base remained unmatched. Looked up from germline, CDR1 is MNHNS and CDR2 is SASEGT. The CDR3 DNA reads as TGTGCCAGCAGTCGGACAGGGAGCACAGATACGCAGTATTTT. Translated, it gives CASSRTGSTDTQYF.

This chain links TRBV19 with TRBJ2-6; 14 bases align to TRBD2. The closer fit of TRBJ2-7 to the DNA end suggests the J call may be wrong. There are 16 residues in the CDR3. Germline V gives CDR1 LNHDA, CDR2 SQIVND (reference sequence). The CDR3 sequence is CASSMDGTSGSREQYF. The DNA for the CDR3 is TGTGCCAGTAGTATGGACGGGACTAGCGGGAGTCGCGAGCAGTACTTC.

The chain links TRBV11-1 to TRBJ2-7; TRBD1 is a possible D gene (5 bases). The tail of the sequence fits TRBJ2-5 better, so the J call may be wrong. Germline V gives CDR1 SGHAT, CDR2 FQDESV (reference sequence). This CDR3 region has 19 residues. CDR3 residues: CASSLVMSAWGSDQETQYF. CDR3 sequence (DNA): TGTGCCAGCAGCTTAGTAATGAGTGCTTGGGGCTCTGACCAAGAGACCCAGTACTTC.

This clonotype turned up a few times. The junction departs from germline at one end; a sequencing error may be responsible. V usage is TRBV7-6 and J usage is TRBJ2-5; D tentatively fits TRBD1 or TRBD2 (5 bases each). The CDR3 has 15 amino acids. The germline gives CDR1 SGHVS, CDR2 FNYEAQ. The CDR3 nucleotides are TGTGCTAGCAGCTTAGTTGGTTTAGGGACGGCACCCCAGTACTTC. As protein: CASSLVGLGTAPQYF. Looking up the rest from reference TRBV7-6 and TRBJ2-5 gives the full variable domain: GAGVSQSPRYKVTKRGQDVALRCDPISGHVSLYWYRQALGQGPEFLTYFNYEAQQDKSGLPNDRFSAERPEGSISTLTIQRTEQRDSAMYRCASSLVGLGTAPQYFGPGTRLLVL.

This clonotype was seen a handful of times. The junction shows a germline mismatch at one end, possibly a read error. The chain uses TRBV6-2 or TRBV6-3 and TRBJ1-6; tentative D call: TRBD1 (5 bases). This CDR3 spans 17 amino acids. Germline loops: CDR1 MNHEY, CDR2 SVGEGT. CDR3 loop: CASSPTRSGLNNYEQYF. The CDR3 DNA is TGTGCCAGCAGCCCCACCAGGTCGGGGCTTAACAACTACGAGCAGTACTTT.

This clonotype was recorded a few times. The gene calls are TRBV27 and TRBJ2-1; 8 bases match TRBD2. Germline assignment: CDR1 MNHEY and CDR2 SMNVEV (reference sequence). J gave up 3 bases and V 2 bases, and 3 bases lay outside the gene matches. CDR3 size: 15 residues. CDR3 region: CASSLKGLVYNEQFF. CDR3 DNA sequence: TGTGCCAGCAGTTTAAAGGGACTAGTCTACAATGAGCAGTTCTTC.

Judged by abundance, this clonotype is medium-sized. The chain has TRBV10-1 and TRBJ2-2; TRBD1 is a possible D gene (5 bases). With 0 bases removed from V and 7 bases from J, the gap between germline ends came to 15 bases. Germline loops: CDR1 WNHNN, CDR2 SYGVQD (reference sequence). The CDR3 has 16 residues. CDR3 bases: TGCGCCAGCAGTGAGTCGAAATTTCCAGGGTTCGGGGAGCTGTTTTTT. Amino acids: CASSESKFPGFGELFF.

The chain is built from TRBV7-3 and TRBJ2-5; D remains unclear. CDR1 is SGHTA, CDR2 FQGTGA, per germline. The CDR3 is 14 residues long. Trimming took 5 bases from V and 2 from J, leaving 12 bases between them. In nucleotides, the CDR3 is TGTGCCAGCAGCCCCCAAAGAGCGCAAGAGACCCAGTACTTC. Translation: CASSPQRAQETQYF.

This clonotype was detected only once. V and J are TRBV7-6 and TRBJ2-5, with 12 bases aligning to TRBD2. The end of the DNA fits TRBJ2-1 better, so the J call may be wrong. The length of the CDR3 is 18 residues. Looked up from germline, CDR1 is SGHVS and CDR2 is FNYEAQ. The CDR3: CASSPTPLLAGGRNEQFF. CDR3 DNA: TGTGCCAGCAGTCCCACCCCGTTACTAGCGGGAGGACGCAATGAGCAGTTCTTC.

The J gene is TRBJ2-4, the V gene TRBV12-3 or TRBV12-4; possibly TRBD1 for D (6 bases). Trimming removed 0 bases at V and 3 bases at J, with 27 bases between. The CDR3 extends over 21 amino acids. The CDR3 spells CASSLASTGPHPDLYKNIQYF. For the CDR3, the DNA is TGTGCCAGCAGTTTAGCTTCGACAGGCCCCCATCCGGATCTCTACAAAAACATTCAGTACTTC.